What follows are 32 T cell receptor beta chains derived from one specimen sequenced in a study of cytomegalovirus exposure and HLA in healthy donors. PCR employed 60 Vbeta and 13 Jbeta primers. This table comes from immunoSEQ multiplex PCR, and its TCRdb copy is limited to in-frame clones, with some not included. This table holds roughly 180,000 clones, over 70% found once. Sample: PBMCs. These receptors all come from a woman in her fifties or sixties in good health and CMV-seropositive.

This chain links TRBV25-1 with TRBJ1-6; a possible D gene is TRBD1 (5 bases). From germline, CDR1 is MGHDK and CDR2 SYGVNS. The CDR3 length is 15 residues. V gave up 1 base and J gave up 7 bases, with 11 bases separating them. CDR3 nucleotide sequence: TGTGCCAGCAGTGAATCGACAGTATCGAATTCACCCCTCCACTTT. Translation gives CASSESTVSNSPLHF.

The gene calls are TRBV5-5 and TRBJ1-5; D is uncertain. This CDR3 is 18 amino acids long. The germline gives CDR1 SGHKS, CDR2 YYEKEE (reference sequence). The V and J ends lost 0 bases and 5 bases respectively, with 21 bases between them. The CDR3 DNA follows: TGTGCCAGCAGCTTGGCCCCGCCGGGGAGGAATATTGATCAGCCCCAGCATTTT. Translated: CASSLAPPGRNIDQPQHF.

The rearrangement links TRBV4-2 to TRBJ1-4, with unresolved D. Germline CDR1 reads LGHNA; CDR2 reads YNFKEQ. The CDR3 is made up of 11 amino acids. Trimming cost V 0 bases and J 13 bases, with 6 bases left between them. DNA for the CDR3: TGTGCCAGCAGCCAAGATAGCTTACTGTTTTTT. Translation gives CASSQDSLLFF.

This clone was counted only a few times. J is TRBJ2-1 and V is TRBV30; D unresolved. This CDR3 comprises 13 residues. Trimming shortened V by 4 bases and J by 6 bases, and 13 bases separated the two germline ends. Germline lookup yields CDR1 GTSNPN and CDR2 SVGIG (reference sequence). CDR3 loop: CAWMVLNGNEQFF. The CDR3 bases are TGTGCCTGGATGGTTCTCAACGGCAATGAGCAGTTCTTC.

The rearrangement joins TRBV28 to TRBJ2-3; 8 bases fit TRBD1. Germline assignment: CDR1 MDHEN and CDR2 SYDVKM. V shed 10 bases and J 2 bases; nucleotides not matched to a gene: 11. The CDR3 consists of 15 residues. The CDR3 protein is CATSTGGRFTDTQYF. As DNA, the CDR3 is TGTGCCACTTCCACAGGGGGTAGGTTCACAGATACGCAGTATTTT.

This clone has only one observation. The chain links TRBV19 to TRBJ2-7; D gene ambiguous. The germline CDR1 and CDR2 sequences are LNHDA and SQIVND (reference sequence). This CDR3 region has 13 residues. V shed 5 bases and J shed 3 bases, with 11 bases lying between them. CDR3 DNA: TGTGCCAGTAGTCCTACAGATCTCTACGAGCAGTACTTC. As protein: CASSPTDLYEQYF.

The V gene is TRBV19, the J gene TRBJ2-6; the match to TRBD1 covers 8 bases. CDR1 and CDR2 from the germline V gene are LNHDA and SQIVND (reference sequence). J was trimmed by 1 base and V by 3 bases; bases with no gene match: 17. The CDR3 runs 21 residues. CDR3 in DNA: TGTGCCAGTAGTATCCTAAACATACGAGGGACAGGACAATCTGGGGCCAACGTCCTGACTTTC. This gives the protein CASSILNIRGTGQSGANVLTF.

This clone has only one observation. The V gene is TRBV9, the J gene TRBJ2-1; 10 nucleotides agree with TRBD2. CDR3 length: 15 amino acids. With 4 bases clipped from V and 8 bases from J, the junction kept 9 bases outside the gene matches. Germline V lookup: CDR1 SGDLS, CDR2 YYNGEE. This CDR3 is CASSLAGVTTDEQFF. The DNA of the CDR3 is TGTGCCAGCAGCCTAGCGGGAGTTACGACAGATGAGCAGTTCTTC.

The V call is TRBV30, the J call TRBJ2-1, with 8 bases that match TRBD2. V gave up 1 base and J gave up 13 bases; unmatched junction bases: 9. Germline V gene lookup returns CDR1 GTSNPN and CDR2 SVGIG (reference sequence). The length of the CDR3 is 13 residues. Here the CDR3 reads CAWSATTSGRQFF. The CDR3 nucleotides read TGTGCCTGGAGTGCCACAACTAGCGGACGTCAGTTCTTC.

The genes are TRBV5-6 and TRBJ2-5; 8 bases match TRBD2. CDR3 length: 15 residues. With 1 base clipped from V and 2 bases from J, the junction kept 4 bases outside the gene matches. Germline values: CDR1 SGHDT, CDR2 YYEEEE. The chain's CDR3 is CASSLLERGQETQYF. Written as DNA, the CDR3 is TGTGCCAGCAGCTTGCTCGAGCGGGGGCAAGAGACCCAGTACTTC.

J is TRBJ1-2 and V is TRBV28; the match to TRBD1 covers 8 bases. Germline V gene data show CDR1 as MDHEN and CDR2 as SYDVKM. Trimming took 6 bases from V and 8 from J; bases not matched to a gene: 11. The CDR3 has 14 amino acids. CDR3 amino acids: CASSPLGTGGGYTF. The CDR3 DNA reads TGTGCCAGCAGCCCTTTAGGGACAGGAGGAGGCTACACCTTC.

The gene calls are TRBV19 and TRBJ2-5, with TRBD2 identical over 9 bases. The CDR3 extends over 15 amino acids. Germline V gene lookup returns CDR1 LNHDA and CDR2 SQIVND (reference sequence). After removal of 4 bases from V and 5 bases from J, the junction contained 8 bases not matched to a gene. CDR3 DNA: TGTGCCAGTAGTAAGGCGGCGGGAGGGTTGGAGACCCAGTACTTC. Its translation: CASSKAAGGLETQYF.

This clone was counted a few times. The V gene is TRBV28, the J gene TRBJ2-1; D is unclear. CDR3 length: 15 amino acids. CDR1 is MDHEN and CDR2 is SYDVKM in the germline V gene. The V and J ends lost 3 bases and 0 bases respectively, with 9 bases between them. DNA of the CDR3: TGTGCCAGCAGTTTTCGGCGCGGCTCCTACAATGAGCAGTTCTTC. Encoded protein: CASSFRRGSYNEQFF.

CDR3 region: CASSLFTGHTGELFF. DNA of the CDR3: TGTGCCAGCAGTTTATTCACAGGGCACACCGGGGAGCTGTTTTTT. The V call is TRBV28, the J call TRBJ2-2, with D possibly TRBD1 on 6 matching bases. The CDR3 sequence is 15 residues long. Germline V gene data show CDR1 as MDHEN and CDR2 as SYDVKM. Trimming took 1 base from V and 3 from J, leaving 9 bases between them.

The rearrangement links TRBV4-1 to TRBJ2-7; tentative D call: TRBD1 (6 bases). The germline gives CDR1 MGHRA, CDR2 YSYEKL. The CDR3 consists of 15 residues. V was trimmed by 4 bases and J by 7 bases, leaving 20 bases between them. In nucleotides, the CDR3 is TGCGCCAGCAGCCCCCTCTTGACAGGCTCTCGGGAGCAGTACTTC. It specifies CASSPLLTGSREQYF.

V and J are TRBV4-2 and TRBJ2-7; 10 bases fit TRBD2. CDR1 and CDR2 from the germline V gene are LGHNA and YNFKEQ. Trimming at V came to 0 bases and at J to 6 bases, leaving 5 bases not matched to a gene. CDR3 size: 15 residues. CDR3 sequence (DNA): TGTGCCAGCAGCCAAGAAGCTAGCGGGGGACTCGAGCAGTACTTC. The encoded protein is CASSQEASGGLEQYF.

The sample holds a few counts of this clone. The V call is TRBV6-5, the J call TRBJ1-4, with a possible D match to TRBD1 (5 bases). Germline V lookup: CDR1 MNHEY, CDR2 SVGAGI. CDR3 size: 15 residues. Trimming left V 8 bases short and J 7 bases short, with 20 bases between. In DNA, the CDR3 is TGTGCCAGCGGAAAAACGGGGGGTTTAAGTGAAAAACTGTTTTTT. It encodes CASGKTGGLSEKLFF.

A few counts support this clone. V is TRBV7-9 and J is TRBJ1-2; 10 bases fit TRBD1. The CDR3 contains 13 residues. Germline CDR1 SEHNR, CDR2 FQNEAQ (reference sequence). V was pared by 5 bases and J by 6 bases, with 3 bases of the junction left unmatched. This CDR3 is CASSRTGGDGYTF. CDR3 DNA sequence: TGTGCCAGCAGCCGGACAGGGGGAGATGGCTACACCTTC.

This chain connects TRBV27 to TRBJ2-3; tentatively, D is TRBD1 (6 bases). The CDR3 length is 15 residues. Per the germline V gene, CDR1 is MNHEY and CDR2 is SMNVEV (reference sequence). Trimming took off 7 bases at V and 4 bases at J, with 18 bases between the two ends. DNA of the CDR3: TGTGCCAGCAAAGGGGGAGCTCGGGGAGCAGATACGCAGTATTTT. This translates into CASKGGARGADTQYF.

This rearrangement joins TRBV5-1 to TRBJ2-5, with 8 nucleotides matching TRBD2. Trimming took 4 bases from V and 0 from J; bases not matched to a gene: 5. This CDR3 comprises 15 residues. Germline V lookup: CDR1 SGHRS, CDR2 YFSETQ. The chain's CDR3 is CASSPSGLYQETQYF. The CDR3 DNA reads TGCGCCAGCAGCCCTAGCGGGTTGTACCAAGAGACCCAGTACTTC.

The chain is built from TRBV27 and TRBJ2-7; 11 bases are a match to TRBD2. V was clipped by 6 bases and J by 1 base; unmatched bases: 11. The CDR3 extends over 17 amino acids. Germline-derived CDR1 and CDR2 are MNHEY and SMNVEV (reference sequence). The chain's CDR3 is CASSVLLAGGLSYEQYF. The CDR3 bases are TGTGCCAGCAGCGTTCTGCTAGCGGGAGGACTGTCCTACGAGCAGTACTTC.

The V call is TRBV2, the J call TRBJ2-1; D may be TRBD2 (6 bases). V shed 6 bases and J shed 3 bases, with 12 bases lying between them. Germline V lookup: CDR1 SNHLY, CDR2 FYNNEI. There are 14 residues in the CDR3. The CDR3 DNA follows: TGTGCCAGCAGGCGGATAGCGGACTACAATGAGCAGTTCTTC. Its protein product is CASRRIADYNEQFF.

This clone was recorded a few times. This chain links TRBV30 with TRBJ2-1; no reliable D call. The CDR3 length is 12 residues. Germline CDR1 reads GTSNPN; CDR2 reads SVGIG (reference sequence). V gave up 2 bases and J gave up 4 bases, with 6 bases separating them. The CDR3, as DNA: TGTGCCTGGAGTCCCATTTACAATGAGCAGTTCTTC. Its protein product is CAWSPIYNEQFF.

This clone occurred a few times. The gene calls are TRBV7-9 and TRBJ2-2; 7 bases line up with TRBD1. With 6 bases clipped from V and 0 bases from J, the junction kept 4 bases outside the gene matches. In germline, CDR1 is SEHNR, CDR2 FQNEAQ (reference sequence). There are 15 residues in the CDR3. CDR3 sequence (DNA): TGTGCCAGCAGGGAGGACAGGCCGAACACCGGGGAGCTGTTTTTT. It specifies CASREDRPNTGELFF.

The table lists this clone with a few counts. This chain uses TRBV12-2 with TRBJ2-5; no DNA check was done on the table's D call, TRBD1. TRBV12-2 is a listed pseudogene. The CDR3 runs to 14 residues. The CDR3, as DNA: TGTGCAAGTCGCCCCCAGGGGGCGCGGGAGACCCAGTACTTC. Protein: CASRPQGARETQYF.

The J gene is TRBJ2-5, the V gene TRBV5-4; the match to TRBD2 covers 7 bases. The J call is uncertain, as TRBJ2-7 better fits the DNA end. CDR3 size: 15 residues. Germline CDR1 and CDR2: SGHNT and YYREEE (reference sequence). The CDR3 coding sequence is TGTGCCAGCAGCCCAAGCGGGATCCTCTCCTACGAGCAGTACTTC. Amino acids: CASSPSGILSYEQYF.

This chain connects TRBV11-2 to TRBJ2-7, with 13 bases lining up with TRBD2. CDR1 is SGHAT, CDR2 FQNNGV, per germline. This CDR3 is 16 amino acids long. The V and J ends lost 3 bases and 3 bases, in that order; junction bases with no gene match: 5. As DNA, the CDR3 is TGTGCCAGCAGCTTGGAGGGGACTAGCGGGGACTACGAGCAGTACTTC. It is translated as CASSLEGTSGDYEQYF.

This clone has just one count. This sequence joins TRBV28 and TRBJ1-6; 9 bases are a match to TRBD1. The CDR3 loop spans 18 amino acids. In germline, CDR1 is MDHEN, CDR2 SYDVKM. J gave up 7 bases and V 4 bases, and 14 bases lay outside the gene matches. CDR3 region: CASSSTRTGAGGNSPLHF. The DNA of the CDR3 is TGTGCCAGCAGTTCCACCCGGACAGGGGCCGGAGGAAATTCACCCCTCCACTTT.

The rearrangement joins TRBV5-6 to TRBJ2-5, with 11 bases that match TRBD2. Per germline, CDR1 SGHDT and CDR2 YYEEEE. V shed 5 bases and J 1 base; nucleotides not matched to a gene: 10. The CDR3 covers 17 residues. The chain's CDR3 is CASSRSSGTSGQETQYF. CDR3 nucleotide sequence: TGTGCCAGCAGTCGGTCCTCCGGGACTAGCGGCCAAGAGACCCAGTACTTC.

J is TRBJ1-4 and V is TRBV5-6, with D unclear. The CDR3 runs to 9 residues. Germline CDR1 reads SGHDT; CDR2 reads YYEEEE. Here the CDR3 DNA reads TGTGTAGACCGGGGAGGACTGTTTTTT. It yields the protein CVDRGGLFF.

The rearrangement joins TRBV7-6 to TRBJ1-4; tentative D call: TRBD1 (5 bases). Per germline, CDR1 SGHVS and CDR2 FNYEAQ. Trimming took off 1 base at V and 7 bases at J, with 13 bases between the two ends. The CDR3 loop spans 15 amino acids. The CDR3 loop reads CASSLVGGSREKLFF. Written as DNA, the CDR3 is TGTGCCAGCAGCTTAGTGGGGGGGTCCCGTGAAAAACTGTTTTTT.

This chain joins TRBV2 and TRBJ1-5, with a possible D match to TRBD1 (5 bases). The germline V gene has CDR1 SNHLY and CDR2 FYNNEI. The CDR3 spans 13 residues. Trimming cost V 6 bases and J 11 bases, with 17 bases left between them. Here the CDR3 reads CASRQEIGGAQHF. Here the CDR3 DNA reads TGTGCCAGCAGACAGGAGATAGGTGGGGCCCAGCATTTT.